These T cell receptor beta chains were read from a single sample in a study of T-cell memory formation after mild COVID-19. One entry per CDR3 protein, called by TCRdb with MiXCR from the 5' RACE reads. The data hold 450,000 to 650,000 distinct CDR3 sequences, with approximately 19% observed a single time. Sequenced input: PBMCs or a T cell subset sorted from them (not recorded which). These receptors originate from an adult woman who had mild COVID-19 (a few samples of this study predate the infection). Cell type and time point are not known. Each CDR3 is given with its conserved first and last residue. The order of the fields is D gene, J gene, clone size, V gene, CDR3 DNA, CDR3 protein. The D gene is left open where the match is weak. Size is omitted from some rows. Given values are once, few, many or a class for expanded clones.

- TRBJ2-2 - TRBV5-4 TGTGCCAGCAGCTTGGTGCACCCGAACACCGGGGAGCTGTTTTTT CASSLVHPNTGELFF
- TRBJ1-6 - TRBV7-2 TGTGCCAGCAGCTTAGCAGGGCCAGGGTGGAATTCACCCCTCCACTTT CASSLAGPGWNSPLHF
TRBD2 TRBJ2-2 - TRBV4-1 TGCGCCAGCAGCCAAGTAGCGGGGGGACCTACCGGGGAGCTGTTTTTT CASSQVAGGPTGELFF
TRBD2 TRBJ2-3 - TRBV7-2 TGTGCCAGCAGCCCAGCTAGCGGGGGGATCACAGATACGCAGTATTTT CASSPASGGITDTQYF
- TRBJ1-4 - TRBV7-8 TGTGCCAGCAGCCACCGGGGAGGCTTTAATGAAAAACTGTTTTTT CASSHRGGFNEKLFF
- TRBJ1-5 few TRBV5-5 TGTGCCAGCAGCTTGTTCCCAGGAGCGATCAATCAGCCCCAGCATTTT CASSLFPGAINQPQHF
- TRBJ2-7 few TRBV5-1 TGCGCCAGCAGCTTGGGACAGGGAGGCCCGACAAGGGGCTACGAGCAGTACTTC CASSLGQGGPTRGYEQYF
TRBD2 TRBJ2-5 few TRBV4-2 TGTGCCAGCAGCAAGATAGCGGGGGAGACCCAGTACTTC CASSKIAGETQYF
TRBD1 TRBJ2-7 - TRBV7-9 TGTGCCAGCAGCTTAGGGGGGACAGGGGCGTATAACGAGCAGTACTTC CASSLGGTGAYNEQYF
TRBD1 TRBJ1-4 few TRBV12-3/TRBV12-4 TGTGCCAGCAGCCCGTCCACAGGGGGCTATAATGAAAAACTGTTTTTT CASSPSTGGYNEKLFF
TRBD1 TRBJ1-4 - TRBV4-2 TGTGCCAGCAGCCAGGGACAGGGGGAAAAACTGTTTTTT CASSQGQGEKLFF
TRBD1 TRBJ2-7 - TRBV15 TGTGCCACCAGCAGAGAAGGGACAGGTACCTACGAGCAGTACTTC CATSREGTGTYEQYF
TRBD2 TRBJ2-3 - TRBV25-1 TGTGCCAGCAGTGGTCTGGGACTAGCGGGAGGGCGCACAGATACGCAGTATTTT CASSGLGLAGGRTDTQYF
- TRBJ2-3 - TRBV7-2 TGTGCCAGCAAGCCCCTGCCCTCCACAGATACGCAGTATTTT CASKPLPSTDTQYF
TRBD2 TRBJ2-1 many TRBV4-3 TGCGCCAGCAGCCTTTCTCTAGCGGGCTCCTACAATGAGCAGTTCTTC CASSLSLAGSYNEQFF
- TRBJ2-7 - TRBV5-6 TGTGCCAGCAGCTCTCCATGGCTACGGGAGCAGTACTTC CASSSPWLREQYF
TRBD2 TRBJ2-3 - TRBV27 TGTGCCAGCAGTGGGGGTCCGGGAAGCGGGAGCCCAGATACGCAGTATTTT CASSGGPGSGSPDTQYF
- TRBJ1-5 - TRBV19 TGTGCCAGTGCGGGGACCCATAGCAATCAGCCCCAGCATTTT CASAGTHSNQPQHF
TRBD1 TRBJ2-7 - TRBV30 TGTGCCTGGTCGACACAGGGGAAAGAGCAGTACTTC CAWSTQGKEQYF
- TRBJ2-1 - TRBV23-1 TGCGCCAGCAGTCAAGGGCGGACAGACAATGAGCAGTTCTTC CASSQGRTDNEQFF
- TRBJ1-2 few TRBV6-5 TGTGCCAGCAGTTATGGGCCGCGGGACCCATCGGGCTACACCTTC CASSYGPRDPSGYTF
TRBD1 TRBJ1-4 many TRBV5-6 TGTGCCAGCAGCCGGGGACAGGGTTCTGAAAAACTGTTTTTT CASSRGQGSEKLFF
- TRBJ2-1 - TRBV12-3/TRBV12-4 TGTGCCAGCAGAGGCGCGGGACACATAGGGCCTGAGCAGTTCTTC CASRGAGHIGPEQFF
TRBD1 TRBJ1-2 - TRBV10-3 TGTGCCATCAGTGAGACAGGGGAGGGTGGCTACACCTTC CAISETGEGGYTF
- TRBJ1-1 - TRBV20-1 TGCAGTGCTAATACAGGGAACACTGAAGCTTTCTTT CSANTGNTEAFF
- TRBJ2-4 few TRBV5-1 TGCGCCAGCAGCCAGGGGGGTCCCAAAAACATTCAGTACTTC CASSQGGPKNIQYF
- TRBJ2-5 - TRBV24-1 TGTGCCACCAGTGATTTGACAGGATGGGACCAAGAGACCCAGTACTTC CATSDLTGWDQETQYF
- TRBJ1-2 few TRBV24-1 TGTGCCACCAGCGAATCGGGGGAGGTCCATGGCTACACCTTC CATSESGEVHGYTF
TRBD2 TRBJ2-1 - TRBV11-2 TGTGCCAGCAGCTTACAAGGACTAGCGGGAGATGAGCAGTTCTTC CASSLQGLAGDEQFF
- TRBJ2-1 few TRBV12-3/TRBV12-4 TGTGCCAGCAGTCTACTAGCTAGTCGGGCCAATGAGCAGTTCTTC CASSLLASRANEQFF
TRBD2 TRBJ2-4 - TRBV7-2 TGTGCCAGCAGCTTACTAGCGGGGATAGCCAAAAACATTCAGTACTTC CASSLLAGIAKNIQYF
- TRBJ1-3 - TRBV5-1 TGCGCCAGCAGCCGGGGCATGGGGCCTGGAAACACCATATATTTT CASSRGMGPGNTIYF
- TRBJ2-7 few TRBV6-2/TRBV6-3 TGTGCCAGCAGTGCCCCGGGACAAGGGGGCTCCTACGAGCAGTACTTC CASSAPGQGGSYEQYF
- TRBJ2-1 - TRBV3-1 TGTGCCAGCAGCCAAGCGGACAATGAGCAGTTCTTC CASSQADNEQFF
- TRBJ2-3 - TRBV24-1 TGTGCCACCAGTGATCCAAGCGAAAGGACAGATACGCAGTATTTT CATSDPSERTDTQYF
TRBD1 TRBJ1-2 - TRBV19 TGTGCCAGTAGTATATTCGGGGACAGGGCGAGTGGCTACACCTTC CASSIFGDRASGYTF
TRBD1 TRBJ1-2 once TRBV19 TGTGCCAGTACCCCGGACAGGGGGACTACCTTGAACTATGGCTACACCTTC CASTPDRGTTLNYGYTF
- TRBJ2-7 many TRBV5-1 TGCGCCAGCAGCTTGGAAAGTTTAGGGGGGTACGAGCAGTACTTC CASSLESLGGYEQYF
- TRBJ2-7 - TRBV5-6 TGTGCCAGCAGCTTGGCTGGGGGTAATGAAGAGCAGTACTTC CASSLAGGNEEQYF
- TRBJ1-1 - TRBV7-9 TGTGCCAGCAGCTTAGGGGCTGGCCTTATGAACACTGAAGCTTTCTTT CASSLGAGLMNTEAFF
TRBD1 TRBJ2-3 few TRBV5-1 TGCGCCAGCAGCTTGAACAGGGGTTGGGATACGCAGTATTTT CASSLNRGWDTQYF
TRBD2 TRBJ2-7 - TRBV11-1 TGTGCCAGCAGCTTAGTTTCTAGCGGGAGCTCCTACGAGCAGTACTTC CASSLVSSGSSYEQYF
TRBD1 TRBJ2-1 - TRBV4-3 TGCGCCAGCAGCCCTGGGACAGGGGGCAAATCCTACAATGAGCAGTTCTTC CASSPGTGGKSYNEQFF
TRBD2 TRBJ2-1 many TRBV7-9 TGTGCCAGCAGCTTAGGAGCGGGAGACAATGAGCAGTTCTTC CASSLGAGDNEQFF
- TRBJ2-2 many TRBV5-1 TGCGCCAGCAGCTTGGTATCCACCGGGGAGCTGTTTTTT CASSLVSTGELFF
TRBD1 TRBJ2-7 many TRBV5-1 TGCGCCAGCACCCCCGGGACAGCGACCTACGAGCAGTACTTC CASTPGTATYEQYF
- TRBJ2-5 few TRBV2 TGTGCCAGCAGTGAATGGGTTCAAGAGACCCAGTACTTC CASSEWVQETQYF
TRBD1 TRBJ1-6 few TRBV5-4 TGTGCCAGCAGCTTGGGGTCTCCGGGACAGGGGAGTTCACCCCTCCACTTT CASSLGSPGQGSSPLHF
- TRBJ2-1 - TRBV7-2 TGTGCCAGCAGCCCCCAAAGGGTGGATGAGCAGTTCTTC CASSPQRVDEQFF
TRBD2 TRBJ2-1 few TRBV3-1 TGTGCCAGCAGCCCCCCTAGCGGGGGGGCTTCTCGGAATGAGCAGTTCTTC CASSPPSGGASRNEQFF
- TRBJ1-4 - TRBV7-9 TGTGCCAGCAGCTTGGGGATAGCAGCTAATGAAAAACTGTTTTTT CASSLGIAANEKLFF
TRBD1 TRBJ2-5 few TRBV27 TGTGCCAGCAGTTTGTCCGGGACAGGGCGAGAGACCCAGTACTTC CASSLSGTGRETQYF